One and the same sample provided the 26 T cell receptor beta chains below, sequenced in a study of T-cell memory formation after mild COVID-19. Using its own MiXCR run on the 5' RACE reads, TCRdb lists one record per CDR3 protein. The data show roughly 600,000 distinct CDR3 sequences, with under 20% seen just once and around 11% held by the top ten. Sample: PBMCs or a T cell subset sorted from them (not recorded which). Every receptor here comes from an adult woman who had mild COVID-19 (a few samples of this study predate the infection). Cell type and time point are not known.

The DNA of the CDR3 is TGTGCCAGCAGCCAAGACCCACGGGTGCGGGAGGGCTTTAATGAGCAGTTCTTC. Translated: CASSQDPRVREGFNEQFF. The rearrangement joins TRBV3-1 to TRBJ2-1, with 9 bases matching TRBD2. The CDR3 has 18 amino acids. V gave up 0 bases and J gave up 7 bases; unmatched junction bases: 13. Germline V gives CDR1 LGHDT, CDR2 YNNKEL (reference sequence).

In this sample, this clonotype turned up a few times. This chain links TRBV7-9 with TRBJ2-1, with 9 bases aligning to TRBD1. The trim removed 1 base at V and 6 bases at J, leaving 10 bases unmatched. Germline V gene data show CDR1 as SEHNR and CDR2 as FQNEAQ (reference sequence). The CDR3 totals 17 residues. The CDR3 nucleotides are TGTGCCAGCAGCTTAGGGGGACAGGGCGTCCAAGGCAATGAGCAGTTCTTC. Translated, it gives CASSLGGQGVQGNEQFF.

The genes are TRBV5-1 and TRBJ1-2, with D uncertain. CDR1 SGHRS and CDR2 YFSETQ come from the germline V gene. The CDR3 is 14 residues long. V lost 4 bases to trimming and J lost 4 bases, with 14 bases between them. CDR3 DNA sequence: TGCGCCAGCAGCGTCACGGACGGCCCCTATGGCTACACCTTC. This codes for CASSVTDGPYGYTF.

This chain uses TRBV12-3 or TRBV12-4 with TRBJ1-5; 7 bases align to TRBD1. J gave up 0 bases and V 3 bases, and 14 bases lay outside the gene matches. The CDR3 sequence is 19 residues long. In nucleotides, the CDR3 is TGTGCCAGCAGTTTCGCCCAACCAGGGACAGTTTATAGCAATCAGCCCCAGCATTTT. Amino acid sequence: CASSFAQPGTVYSNQPQHF.

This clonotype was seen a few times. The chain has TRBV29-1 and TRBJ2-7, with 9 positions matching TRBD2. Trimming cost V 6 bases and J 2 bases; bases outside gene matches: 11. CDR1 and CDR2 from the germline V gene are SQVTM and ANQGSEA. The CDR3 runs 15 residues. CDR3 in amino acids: CSVTGGTSGPYEQYF. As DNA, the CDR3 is TGCAGCGTCACGGGAGGAACTAGCGGGCCCTACGAGCAGTACTTC.

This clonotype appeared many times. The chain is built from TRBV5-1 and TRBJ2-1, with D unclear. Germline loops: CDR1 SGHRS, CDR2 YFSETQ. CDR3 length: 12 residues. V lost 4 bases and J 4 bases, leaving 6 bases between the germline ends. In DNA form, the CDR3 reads TGCGCCAGCAGCCTGCCGTACAATGAGCAGTTCTTC. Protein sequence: CASSLPYNEQFF.

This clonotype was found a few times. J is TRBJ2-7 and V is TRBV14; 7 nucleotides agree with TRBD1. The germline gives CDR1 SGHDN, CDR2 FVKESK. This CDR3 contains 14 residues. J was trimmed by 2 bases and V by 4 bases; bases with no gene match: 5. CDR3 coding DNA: TGTGCCAGCAGCCTAAGACAGGGCACCTACGAGCAGTACTTC. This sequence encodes CASSLRQGTYEQYF.

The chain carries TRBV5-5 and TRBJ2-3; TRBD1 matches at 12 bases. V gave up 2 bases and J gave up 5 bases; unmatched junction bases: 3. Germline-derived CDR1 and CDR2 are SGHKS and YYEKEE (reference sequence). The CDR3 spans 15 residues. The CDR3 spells CASSFGTGGVDTQYF. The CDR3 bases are TGTGCCAGCAGCTTCGGGACAGGGGGCGTAGATACGCAGTATTTT.

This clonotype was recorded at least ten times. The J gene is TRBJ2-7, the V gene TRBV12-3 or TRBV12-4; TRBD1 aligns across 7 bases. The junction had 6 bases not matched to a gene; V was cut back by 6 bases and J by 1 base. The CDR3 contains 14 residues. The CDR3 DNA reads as TGTGCCAGCAGCCAAGAGGGGGCTTCCTACGAGCAGTACTTC. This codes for CASSQEGASYEQYF.

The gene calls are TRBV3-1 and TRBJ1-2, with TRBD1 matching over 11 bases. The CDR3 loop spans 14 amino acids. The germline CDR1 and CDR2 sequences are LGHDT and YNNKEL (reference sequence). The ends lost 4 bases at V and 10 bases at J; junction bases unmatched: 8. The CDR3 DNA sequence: TGTGCCAGCAGCCTTGACGCGGGACAGGGGGACTACACCTTC. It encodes CASSLDAGQGDYTF.

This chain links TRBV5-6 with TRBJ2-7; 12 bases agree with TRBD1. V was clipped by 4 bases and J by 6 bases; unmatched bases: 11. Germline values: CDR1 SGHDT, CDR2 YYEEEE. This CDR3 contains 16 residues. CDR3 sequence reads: CASSPNRDRGRGEQYF. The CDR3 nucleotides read TGTGCCAGCAGCCCCAACCGGGACAGGGGGCGAGGCGAGCAGTACTTC.

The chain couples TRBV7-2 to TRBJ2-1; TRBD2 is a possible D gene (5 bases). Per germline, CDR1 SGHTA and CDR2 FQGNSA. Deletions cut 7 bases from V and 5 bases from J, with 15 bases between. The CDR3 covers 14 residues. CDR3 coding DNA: TGTGCCAGCAAGCAAGGGAGTCTTAACAATGAGCAGTTCTTC. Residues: CASKQGSLNNEQFF.

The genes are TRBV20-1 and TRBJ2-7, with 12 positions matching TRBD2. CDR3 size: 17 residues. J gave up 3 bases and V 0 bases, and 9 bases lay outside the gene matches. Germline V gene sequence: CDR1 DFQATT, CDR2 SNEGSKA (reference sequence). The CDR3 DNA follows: TGCAGTGCTAGAGATTCCCCTAGCGGGGGGGCCTTCTACGAGCAGTACTTC. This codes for CSARDSPSGGAFYEQYF.

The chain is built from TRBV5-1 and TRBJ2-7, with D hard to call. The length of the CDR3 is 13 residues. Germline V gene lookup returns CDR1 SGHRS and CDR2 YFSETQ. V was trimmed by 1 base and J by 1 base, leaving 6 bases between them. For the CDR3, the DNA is TGCGCCAGCAGCTTGCAGCGTTCCTACGAGCAGTACTTC. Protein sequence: CASSLQRSYEQYF.

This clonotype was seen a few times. The CDR3, as DNA: TGTGCCAGCAGCTTAAATCCCCAGGCTTATAGCAATCAGCCCCAGCATTTT. Protein: CASSLNPQAYSNQPQHF. The chain employs TRBV7-4 and TRBJ1-5; D is unresolved. Germline V gene data show CDR1 as SGHVT and CDR2 as SQSDAQ. The CDR3 is made up of 17 amino acids. V lost 2 bases and J 0 bases, leaving 14 bases between the germline ends.

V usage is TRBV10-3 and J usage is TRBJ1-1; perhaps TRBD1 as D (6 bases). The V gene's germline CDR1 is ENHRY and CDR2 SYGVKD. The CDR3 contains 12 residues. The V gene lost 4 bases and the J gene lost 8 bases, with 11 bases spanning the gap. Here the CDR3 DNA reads TGTGCCATCAGTGTGCGACAGGAGGAAGCTTTCTTT. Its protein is CAISVRQEEAFF.

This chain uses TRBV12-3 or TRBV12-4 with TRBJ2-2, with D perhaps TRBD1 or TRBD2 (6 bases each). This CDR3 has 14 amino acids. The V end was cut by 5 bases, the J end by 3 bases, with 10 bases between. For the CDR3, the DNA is TGTGCCAGCAGTCGGGGGCCCTACACCGGGGAGCTGTTTTTT. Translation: CASSRGPYTGELFF.

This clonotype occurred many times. The CDR3 protein is CASSETYGDVGELFF. CDR3 in DNA: TGTGCCAGCAGTGAGACTTACGGGGACGTCGGGGAGCTGTTTTTT. The rearrangement uses TRBV6-1 and TRBJ2-2; D could derive from TRBD1 or TRBD2 (5 bases each). The CDR3 is 15 residues long. Germline CDR1 MNHNS, CDR2 SASEGT. Trimming shortened V by 3 bases and J by 7 bases, and 15 bases separated the two germline ends.

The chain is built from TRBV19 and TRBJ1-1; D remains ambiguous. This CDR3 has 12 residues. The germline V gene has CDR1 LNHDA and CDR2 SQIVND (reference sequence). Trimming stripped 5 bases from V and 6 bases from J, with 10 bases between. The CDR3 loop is CASSFGDAEAFF. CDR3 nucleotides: TGTGCCAGTAGTTTCGGGGATGCTGAAGCTTTCTTT.

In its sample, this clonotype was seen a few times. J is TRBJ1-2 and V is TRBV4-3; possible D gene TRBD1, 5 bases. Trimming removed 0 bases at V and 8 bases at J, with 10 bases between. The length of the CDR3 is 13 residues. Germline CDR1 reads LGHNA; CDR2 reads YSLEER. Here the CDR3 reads CASSQDMGGGYTF. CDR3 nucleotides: TGCGCCAGCAGCCAAGATATGGGGGGGGGCTACACCTTC.

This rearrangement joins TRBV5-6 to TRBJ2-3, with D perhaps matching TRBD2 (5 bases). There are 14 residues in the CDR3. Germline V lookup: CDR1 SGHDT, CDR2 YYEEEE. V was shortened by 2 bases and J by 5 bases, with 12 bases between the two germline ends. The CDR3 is CASSFVAGRDTQYF. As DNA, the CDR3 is TGTGCCAGCAGCTTTGTGGCGGGTAGAGATACGCAGTATTTT.

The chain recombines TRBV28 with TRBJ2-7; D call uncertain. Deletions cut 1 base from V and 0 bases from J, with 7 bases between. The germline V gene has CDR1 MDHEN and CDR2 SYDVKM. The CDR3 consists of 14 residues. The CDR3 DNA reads TGTGCCAGCAGTTTATATCTCAGCTCCTACGAGCAGTACTTC. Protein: CASSLYLSSYEQYF.

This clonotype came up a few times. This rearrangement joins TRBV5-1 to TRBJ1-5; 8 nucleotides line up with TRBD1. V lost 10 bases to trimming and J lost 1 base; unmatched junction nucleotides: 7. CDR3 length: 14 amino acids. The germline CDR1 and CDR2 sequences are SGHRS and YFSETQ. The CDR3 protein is CAWDRFPSNQPQHF. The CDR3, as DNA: TGCGCCTGGGACAGGTTCCCGAGCAATCAGCCCCAGCATTTT.

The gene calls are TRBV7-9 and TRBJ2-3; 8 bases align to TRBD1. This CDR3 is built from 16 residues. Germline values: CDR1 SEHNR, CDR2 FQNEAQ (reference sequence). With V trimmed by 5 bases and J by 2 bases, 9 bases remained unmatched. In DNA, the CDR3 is TGTGCCAGCAGCATCCAACCGGGACAGGACACAGATACGCAGTATTTT. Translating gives CASSIQPGQDTDTQYF.

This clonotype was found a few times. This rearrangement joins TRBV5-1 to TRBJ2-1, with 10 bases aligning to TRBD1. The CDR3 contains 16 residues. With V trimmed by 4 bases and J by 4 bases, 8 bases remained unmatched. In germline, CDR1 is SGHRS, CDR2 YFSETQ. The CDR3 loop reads CASSVGTGVRYNEQFF. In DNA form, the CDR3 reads TGCGCCAGCAGCGTAGGGACAGGGGTAAGGTACAATGAGCAGTTCTTC.

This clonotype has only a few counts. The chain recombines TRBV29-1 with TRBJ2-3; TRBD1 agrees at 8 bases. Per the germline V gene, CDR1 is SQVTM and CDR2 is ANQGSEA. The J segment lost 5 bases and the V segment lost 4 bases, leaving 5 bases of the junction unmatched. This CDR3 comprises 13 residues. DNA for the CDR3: TGCAGCGTTGTCGGACAGGGTATAGATACGCAGTATTTT. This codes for CSVVGQGIDTQYF.